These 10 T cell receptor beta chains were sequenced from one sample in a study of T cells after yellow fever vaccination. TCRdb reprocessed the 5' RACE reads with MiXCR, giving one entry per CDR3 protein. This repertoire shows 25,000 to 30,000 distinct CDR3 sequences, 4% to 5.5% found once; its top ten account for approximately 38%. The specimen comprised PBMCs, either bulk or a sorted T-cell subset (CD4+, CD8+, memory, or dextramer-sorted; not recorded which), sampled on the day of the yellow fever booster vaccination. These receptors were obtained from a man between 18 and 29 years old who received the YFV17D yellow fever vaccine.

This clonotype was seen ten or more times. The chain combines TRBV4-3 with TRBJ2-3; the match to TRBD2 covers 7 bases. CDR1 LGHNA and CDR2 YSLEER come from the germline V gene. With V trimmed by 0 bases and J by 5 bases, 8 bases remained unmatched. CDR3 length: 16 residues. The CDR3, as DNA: TGCGCCAGCAGCCAAGATCACCGGACTAGGGAAGATACGCAGTATTTT. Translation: CASSQDHRTREDTQYF.

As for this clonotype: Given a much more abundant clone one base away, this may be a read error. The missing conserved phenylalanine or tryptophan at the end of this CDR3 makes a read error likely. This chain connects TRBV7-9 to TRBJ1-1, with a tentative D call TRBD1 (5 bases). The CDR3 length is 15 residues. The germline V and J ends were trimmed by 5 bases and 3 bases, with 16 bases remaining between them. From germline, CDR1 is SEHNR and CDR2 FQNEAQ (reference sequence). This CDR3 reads CASSPRAGQYTEAFS. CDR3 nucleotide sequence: TGTGCCAGCAGCCCCCGGGCAGGACAATACACTGAAGCTTTCTCT.

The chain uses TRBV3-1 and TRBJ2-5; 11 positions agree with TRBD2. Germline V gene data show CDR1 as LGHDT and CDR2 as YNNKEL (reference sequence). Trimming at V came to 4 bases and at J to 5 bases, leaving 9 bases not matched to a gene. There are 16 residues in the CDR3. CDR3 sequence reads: CASSPGLAAGHETQYF. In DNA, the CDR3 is TGTGCCAGCAGCCCGGGACTAGCGGCCGGCCACGAGACCCAGTACTTC.

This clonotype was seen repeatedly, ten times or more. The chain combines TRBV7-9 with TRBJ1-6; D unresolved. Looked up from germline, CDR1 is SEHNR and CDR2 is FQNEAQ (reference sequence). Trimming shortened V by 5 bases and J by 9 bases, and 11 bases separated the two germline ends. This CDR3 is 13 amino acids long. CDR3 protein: CASSPTAGSPLHF. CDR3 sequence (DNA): TGTGCCAGCAGCCCGACCGCGGGTTCACCCCTCCACTTT.

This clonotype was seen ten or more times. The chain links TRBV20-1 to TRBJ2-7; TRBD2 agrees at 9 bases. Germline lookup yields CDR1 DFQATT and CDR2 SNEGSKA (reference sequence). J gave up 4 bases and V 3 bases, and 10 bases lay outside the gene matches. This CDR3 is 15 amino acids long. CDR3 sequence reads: CSASGSGGFLYEQYF. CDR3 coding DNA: TGCAGTGCTAGTGGTAGCGGGGGCTTCCTTTACGAGCAGTACTTC.

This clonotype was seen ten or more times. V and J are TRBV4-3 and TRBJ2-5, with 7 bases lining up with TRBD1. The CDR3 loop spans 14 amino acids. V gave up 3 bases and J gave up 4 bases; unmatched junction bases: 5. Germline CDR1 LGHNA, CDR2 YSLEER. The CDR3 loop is CASSQTDRVETQYF. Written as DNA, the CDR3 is TGCGCCAGCAGCCAGACCGACAGGGTAGAGACCCAGTACTTC.

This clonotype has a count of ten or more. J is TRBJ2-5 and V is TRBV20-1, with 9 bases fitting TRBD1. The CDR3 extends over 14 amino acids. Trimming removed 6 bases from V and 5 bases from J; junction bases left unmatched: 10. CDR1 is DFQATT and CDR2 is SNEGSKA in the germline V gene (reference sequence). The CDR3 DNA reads TGCAGTGCGAGAACAGGGGGCGCTAAGGAGACCCAGTACTTC. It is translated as CSARTGGAKETQYF.

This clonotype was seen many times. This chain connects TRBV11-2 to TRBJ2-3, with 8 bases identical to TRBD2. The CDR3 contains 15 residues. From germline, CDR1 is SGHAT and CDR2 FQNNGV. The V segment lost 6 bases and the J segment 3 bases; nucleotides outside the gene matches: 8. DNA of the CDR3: TGTGCCAGCAGAATACCGGGACTAGGAACAGATACGCAGTATTTT. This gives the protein CASRIPGLGTDTQYF.

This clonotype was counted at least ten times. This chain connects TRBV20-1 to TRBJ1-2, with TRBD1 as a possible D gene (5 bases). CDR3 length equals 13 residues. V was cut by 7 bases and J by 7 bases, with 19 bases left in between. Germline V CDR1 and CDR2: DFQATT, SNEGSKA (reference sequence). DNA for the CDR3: TGCAGTGTCAGGAAGGGGCGGGGAGGTGGCTACACCTTC. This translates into CSVRKGRGGGYTF.

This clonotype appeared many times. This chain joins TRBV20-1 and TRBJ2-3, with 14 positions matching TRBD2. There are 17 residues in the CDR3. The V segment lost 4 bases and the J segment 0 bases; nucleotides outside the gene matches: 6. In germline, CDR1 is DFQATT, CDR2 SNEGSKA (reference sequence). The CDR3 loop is CSAIRRLAGGSTDTQYF. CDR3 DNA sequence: TGCAGTGCTATCCGACGACTAGCGGGGGGGAGCACAGATACGCAGTATTTT.